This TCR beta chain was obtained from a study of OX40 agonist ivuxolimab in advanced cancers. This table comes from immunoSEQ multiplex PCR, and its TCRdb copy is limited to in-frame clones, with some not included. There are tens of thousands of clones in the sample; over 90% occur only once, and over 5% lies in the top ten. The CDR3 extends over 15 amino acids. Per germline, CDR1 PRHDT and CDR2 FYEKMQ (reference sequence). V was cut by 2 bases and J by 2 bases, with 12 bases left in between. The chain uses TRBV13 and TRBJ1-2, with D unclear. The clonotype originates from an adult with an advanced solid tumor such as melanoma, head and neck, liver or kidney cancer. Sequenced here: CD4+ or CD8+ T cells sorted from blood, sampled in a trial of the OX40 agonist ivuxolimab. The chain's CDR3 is CASSLMAVFNYGYTF. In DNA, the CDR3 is TGTGCCAGCAGCTTAATGGCAGTCTTCAACTATGGCTACACCTTC.